This passage covers 6 T cell receptor beta chains from one sample sequenced in a study of shared clonotypes between healthy human individuals. Naive CD8 isolation took CD45RO-negative cells positively selected for CCR7 and excluded terminally differentiated effector memory CD45RA+ cells. Profiled with immunoSEQ multiplex PCR; TCRdb holds only in-frame clones, not every one. The repertoire holds hundreds of thousands of clones, 95% seen once, with approximately 0.11% in the top ten. Sequencing input: naive CD8+ T cells sorted from blood. These receptors were obtained from a woman aged 25 to 39 in good health.

The chain combines TRBV5-1 with TRBJ2-1; TRBD2 aligns across 10 bases. Trimming removed 0 bases from V and 5 bases from J; junction bases left unmatched: 5. The CDR3 loop spans 16 amino acids. Germline CDR1 SGHRS, CDR2 YFSETQ. The CDR3 coding sequence is TGCGCCAGCAGCTTGGATCTAGCGGGAGAGGACAATGAGCAGTTCTTC. Protein product: CASSLDLAGEDNEQFF.

The V gene is TRBV6-1, the J gene TRBJ2-7; no definite D call. The germline V gene encodes CDR1 MNHNS and CDR2 SASEGT. The CDR3 extends over 13 amino acids. The V end lost 6 bases, the J end lost 2 bases, and 11 bases lay between the germline ends. CDR3 nucleotide sequence: TGTGCCAGCAGAGCAGTGCTCACCTACGAGCAGTACTTC. This encodes CASRAVLTYEQYF.

This sequence joins TRBV9 and TRBJ1-4; D is ambiguous. V lost 4 bases and J lost 0, with 13 bases in between. CDR3 length: 16 amino acids. CDR1 is SGDLS and CDR2 is YYNGEE in the germline V gene. The CDR3 bases are TGTGCCAGCAGCCCAGCCGAGAGTGCAACTAATGAAAAACTGTTTTTT. Translation gives CASSPAESATNEKLFF. The whole variable domain, remainder taken from reference TRBV9 and TRBJ1-4, is DSGVTQTPKHLITATGQRVTLRCSPRSGDLSVYWYQQSLDQGLQFLIQYYNGEERAKGNILERFSAQQFPDLHSELNLSSLELGDSALYFCASSPAESATNEKLFFGSGTQLSVL.

This chain links TRBV6-5 with TRBJ1-1; D call uncertain. V was cut by 1 base and J by 0 bases, with 6 bases left in between. This CDR3 comprises 14 residues. Germline CDR1 and CDR2: MNHEY and SVGAGI. Here the CDR3 DNA reads TGTGCCAGCAGTTACTACACCTTGAACACTGAAGCTTTCTTT. It encodes CASSYYTLNTEAFF.

The chain recombines TRBV6-1 with TRBJ2-7, with a tentative D call TRBD1 (5 bases). V was clipped by 1 base and J by 2 bases, with 15 bases between them. Germline V gene data show CDR1 as MNHNS and CDR2 as SASEGT. CDR3 length: 16 amino acids. CDR3 coding DNA: TGTGCCAGCAGTGAAGGCGACAGCCATCTCACCTACGAGCAGTACTTC. Protein product: CASSEGDSHLTYEQYF.

The rearrangement uses TRBV4-1 and TRBJ2-3; either TRBD1 or TRBD2 may supply D (6 bases each). V gave up 0 bases and J gave up 0 bases, with 13 bases separating them. Germline V gene data show CDR1 as MGHRA and CDR2 as YSYEKL. The CDR3 totals 17 residues. Here the CDR3 DNA reads TGCGCCAGCAGCCAAGAAGGTTGGGGGGCGAGCACAGATACGCAGTATTTT. Translation gives CASSQEGWGASTDTQYF.